These 4 T cell receptor beta chains were all obtained from the same sample, sequenced in a study of cytomegalovirus exposure and HLA in healthy donors. Vbeta (60) and Jbeta (13) primers were used in the PCR. Profiled with immunoSEQ multiplex PCR; TCRdb holds only in-frame clones, not every one. Counted here are approximately 210,000 clones, about three quarters occurring once; the ten biggest clones make up less than 2%. The specimen sequenced was PBMCs. These receptor sequences come from a male donor in good health and CMV-seronegative.

This sequence joins TRBV9 and TRBJ2-2; TRBD2 agrees at 14 bases. V lost 6 bases and J lost 8; bases outside the gene matches: 9. Germline-derived CDR1 and CDR2 are SGDLS and YYNGEE. The CDR3 sequence is 16 residues long. As DNA, the CDR3 is TGTGCCAGCACCCCGGGACTAGCGGGAGCGGGGGGGGAGCTGTTTTTT. Its protein is CASTPGLAGAGGELFF.

This clone was detected only a few times. The chain carries TRBV6-5 and TRBJ2-5; a possible D gene is TRBD2 (6 bases). Germline V CDR1 and CDR2: MNHEY, SVGAGI. V was clipped by 5 bases and J by 1 base, with 8 bases between them. The CDR3 totals 13 residues. The CDR3 sequence: CASSRDSQETQYF. The CDR3 region has the DNA TGTGCCAGCAGTAGGGACTCCCAAGAGACCCAGTACTTC.

As regards this clone: The junction departs from germline at one end; a sequencing error may be responsible. The chain is built from TRBV27 and TRBJ1-1; possibly TRBD1 for D (6 bases). From germline, CDR1 is MNHEY and CDR2 SMNVEV (reference sequence). CDR3 length: 14 residues. CDR3 in DNA: TGTGCTAGCAGCCCACTACAGGGAGGGGTGGAAGCTTTCTTT. Protein product: CASSPLQGGVEAFF.

This sequence joins TRBV18 and TRBJ1-1; tentatively, D is TRBD1 (5 bases). Trimming removed 0 bases at V and 5 bases at J, with 10 bases between. Germline V gives CDR1 KGHSH, CDR2 LQKENI. CDR3 length: 14 amino acids. The CDR3 coding sequence is TGTGCCAGCTCACCACCGGTAGGGGTTACTGAAGCTTTCTTT. Translation: CASSPPVGVTEAFF.